These 32 T cell receptor beta chains share one sample of origin, sequenced in a study of blood T cells in healthy people across ages. A second PCR, run for 7 to 11 cycles, used a sample-barcoded 5' primer plus a J-beta primer mix. A single record per CDR3 protein comes from TCRdb applying MiXCR to the 5' RACE reads. The table includes over 950,000 distinct CDR3 sequences, less than 45% detected once. The specimen was blood. All receptors derive from a man between 18 and 35 years old in good health.

This chain links TRBV3-1 with TRBJ2-1; TRBD1 might be the D (6 bases). This CDR3 region has 16 residues. Germline CDR1 is LGHDT and CDR2 is YNNKEL (reference sequence). Trimming took 2 bases from V and 8 from J, leaving 19 bases between them. The CDR3 loop is CASSQWPGGRQDEQFF. Written as DNA, the CDR3 is TGTGCCAGCAGCCAATGGCCCGGCGGGCGACAGGATGAGCAGTTCTTC.

This clonotype has ten or more counts. The V and J genes are TRBV21-1 and TRBJ1-2; no DNA check was done on the table's D call, TRBD1. TRBV21-1 represents a pseudogene. The CDR3 length is 15 residues. The CDR3 DNA reads TGTGCCAGCAGCAGAGGGACAGGGAGGACTATCGGCTACACCTTC. As protein: CASSRGTGRTIGYTF.

CDR3 in DNA: TGTGCCATCAGCAACCCAGGGACTAGCGGGGGGATAGACAATGAGCAGTTCTTC. Residues: CAISNPGTSGGIDNEQFF. The chain links TRBV10-3 to TRBJ2-1; 15 bases fit TRBD2. V gave up 6 bases and J gave up 5 bases; unmatched junction bases: 11. Germline V lookup: CDR1 ENHRY, CDR2 SYGVKD. The CDR3 runs 18 residues.

V usage is TRBV2 and J usage is TRBJ2-3; D possibly uses TRBD1 or TRBD2 (7 bases each). CDR1 and CDR2 (germline): SNHLY, FYNNEI. Trimming cost V 8 bases and J 9 bases, with 12 bases left between them. The CDR3 runs to 11 residues. The CDR3 bases are TGTGCCAGCGGGGGGGGACAGACGCAGTATTTT. Its protein is CASGGGQTQYF.

In the case of this clonotype: A much larger clonotype is one base distant, so this may be a read error. This chain links TRBV20-1 with TRBJ2-5, with D possibly being TRBD2 (5 bases). Germline CDR1 is DFQATT and CDR2 is SNEGSKA (reference sequence). Deletions cut 8 bases from V and 0 bases from J, with 13 bases between. This CDR3 region has 13 residues. CDR3 residues: CSPNHGDQETQYF. CDR3 coding DNA: TGCAGTCCGAACCACGGGGACCAAGAGACCCAGTACTTC.

The V call is TRBV27, the J call TRBJ2-1; D is unresolved. In germline, CDR1 is MNHEY, CDR2 SMNVEV (reference sequence). This CDR3 comprises 13 residues. Trimming left V 3 bases short and J 9 bases short, with 12 bases between. The CDR3 sequence: CASSFAPHFEQFF. Written as DNA, the CDR3 is TGTGCCAGCAGTTTTGCACCTCACTTTGAGCAGTTCTTC.

This chain joins TRBV4-1 and TRBJ2-5; D perhaps matches TRBD2 (6 bases). Germline V CDR1 and CDR2: MGHRA, YSYEKL. The CDR3 is made up of 15 amino acids. Deletions cut 3 bases from V and 5 bases from J, with 16 bases between. CDR3 coding DNA: TGCGCCAGCAGCCAGGGTAGCGGAGGATCGGAGACCCAGTACTTC. This translates into CASSQGSGGSETQYF.

The rearrangement uses TRBV7-2 and TRBJ1-6; D is uncertain. Germline V CDR1 and CDR2: SGHTA, FQGNSA. V was cut by 4 bases and J by 0 bases, with 10 bases left in between. This CDR3 region has 16 residues. The DNA for the CDR3 is TGTGCCAGCAGCTCGTTTGGGAGCTCCTATAATTCACCCCTCCACTTT. It yields the protein CASSSFGSSYNSPLHF.

This clonotype was observed a few times. This chain uses TRBV5-1 with TRBJ2-1; 11 bases fit TRBD1. This CDR3 has 15 residues. V shed 1 base, J shed 9 bases, and the junction held 6 bases outside the gene matches. The V gene's germline CDR1 is SGHRS and CDR2 YFSETQ. As DNA, the CDR3 is TGCGCCAGCAGCTTGTTGTGGACAGGGGGCAGTGAGCAGTTCTTC. This encodes CASSLLWTGGSEQFF. The full variable domain, with the rest looked up from reference TRBV5-1 and TRBJ2-1, is KAGVTQTPRYLIKTRGQQVTLSCSPISGHRSVSWYQQTPGQGLQFLFEYFSETQRNKGNFPGRFSGRQFSNSRSEMNVSTLELGDSALYLCASSLLWTGGSEQFFGPGTRLTVL.

This sequence joins TRBV20-1 and TRBJ2-1; 7 nucleotides align to TRBD1. Germline loops: CDR1 DFQATT, CDR2 SNEGSKA (reference sequence). The CDR3 sequence is 14 residues long. With 3 bases clipped from V and 4 bases from J, the junction kept 6 bases outside the gene matches. CDR3 protein: CSASEGGPYNEQFF. CDR3 DNA: TGCAGTGCTAGCGAAGGGGGCCCGTACAATGAGCAGTTCTTC.

Comments on this clonotype: A single base separates this from a much larger clone, so it may be a read error. The DNA for the CDR3 is TGTGCCAACAGTACAGAGGAAGATACGCAGTATTTT. Its protein product is CANSTEEDTQYF. This sequence joins TRBV2 and TRBJ2-3; D not resolved. The CDR3 runs 12 residues. Germline CDR1 and CDR2: SNHLY and FYNNEI.

The rearrangement links TRBV6-1 to TRBJ2-7; D unresolved. The ends were cut back, 6 bases at V and 3 bases at J, with 9 bases in the middle. Germline V gives CDR1 MNHNS, CDR2 SASEGT. The CDR3 contains 12 residues. In nucleotides, the CDR3 is TGTGCCAGCAGATACGTGGGCTACGAGCAGTACTTC. The encoded protein is CASRYVGYEQYF.

V is TRBV20-1 and J is TRBJ1-2; TRBD1 is a possible D gene (5 bases). The CDR3 runs to 13 residues. The V gene lost 6 bases and the J gene lost 5 bases, with 16 bases spanning the gap. Looked up from germline, CDR1 is DFQATT and CDR2 is SNEGSKA (reference sequence). The CDR3 is CSATGTAPYGYTF. DNA for the CDR3: TGCAGTGCCACCGGGACCGCTCCTTATGGCTACACCTTC.

The V call is TRBV20-1, the J call TRBJ1-1; D ambiguous. Trimming removed 2 bases from V and 4 bases from J, with 8 bases in between. The germline gives CDR1 DFQATT, CDR2 SNEGSKA (reference sequence). The CDR3 totals 12 residues. The CDR3, as DNA: TGCAGTGCTAGACAACCAACCACTGAAGCTTTCTTT. It encodes CSARQPTTEAFF.

V gene TRBV7-9 combines with J gene TRBJ1-2, with D unresolved. Deletions cut 2 bases from V and 2 bases from J, with 9 bases between. The CDR3 is 14 amino acids. Germline V gene sequence: CDR1 SEHNR, CDR2 FQNEAQ (reference sequence). For the CDR3, the DNA is TGTGCCAGCAGCTTACCAGTTCTCAACTATGGCTACACCTTC. Its protein is CASSLPVLNYGYTF.

The chain links TRBV6-2 or TRBV6-3 to TRBJ1-5; TRBD1 is a possible D gene (5 bases). Germline V CDR1 and CDR2: MNHEY, SVGEGT. Trimming took 2 bases from V and 4 from J, leaving 12 bases between them. The CDR3 is 15 amino acids. The DNA for the CDR3 is TGTGCCAGCAGTTACACGGGGGTCGGGAATCAGCCCCAGCATTTT. This codes for CASSYTGVGNQPQHF.

The chain recombines TRBV20-1 with TRBJ2-3; TRBD1 or TRBD2 may be the D gene (5 bases each). Germline values: CDR1 DFQATT, CDR2 SNEGSKA (reference sequence). The CDR3 is 14 residues long. V shed 5 bases and J shed 0 bases, with 12 bases lying between them. The CDR3 nucleotides are TGCAGTGCTCCTGGGACGTCTAGCACAGATACGCAGTATTTT. Amino acids: CSAPGTSSTDTQYF.

The J gene is TRBJ1-1, the V gene TRBV29-1; no firm D call. V shed 0 bases and J shed 6 bases, with 8 bases lying between them. The CDR3 consists of 12 residues. Germline CDR1 and CDR2: SQVTM and ANQGSEA. In DNA form, the CDR3 reads TGCAGCGTTGAAGAATCGGATCCTGAAGCTTTCTTT. Translation: CSVEESDPEAFF.

The chain employs TRBV7-2 and TRBJ1-2; D is unresolved. Germline CDR1 is SGHTA and CDR2 is FQGNSA. Trimming took 1 base from V and 6 from J, leaving 9 bases between them. The CDR3 contains 13 residues. The CDR3 spells CASSLGYGDGYTF. In DNA form, the CDR3 reads TGTGCCAGCAGCTTAGGATACGGCGATGGCTACACCTTC.

V and J are TRBV5-1 and TRBJ1-2; unclear D gene. The CDR3 spans 15 residues. V gave up 0 bases and J gave up 8 bases, with 17 bases separating them. Germline V lookup: CDR1 SGHRS, CDR2 YFSETQ. CDR3 region: CASSLAYGISWGYTF. The CDR3 region has the DNA TGCGCCAGCAGCTTGGCCTACGGAATCTCCTGGGGCTACACCTTC.

This clonotype was observed a handful of times. The V and J genes are TRBV28 and TRBJ1-2, with 11 positions matching TRBD1. The CDR3 is made up of 19 amino acids. With 4 bases clipped from V and 4 bases from J, the junction kept 17 bases outside the gene matches. Per the germline V gene, CDR1 is MDHEN and CDR2 is SYDVKM. Written as DNA, the CDR3 is TGTGCCAGCAGTTCCACGCCCGGCCTCGGGACAGGGGGGACCTATGGCTACACCTTC. The encoded protein is CASSSTPGLGTGGTYGYTF.

This clonotype was seen a handful of times. CDR3 in amino acids: CASSLERGGGETQYF. The CDR3, as DNA: TGTGCCAGCAGCTTAGAGCGGGGGGGCGGAGAGACCCAGTACTTC. This sequence joins TRBV11-2 and TRBJ2-5; 9 nucleotides agree with TRBD2. Germline CDR1 SGHAT, CDR2 FQNNGV. The CDR3 has 15 amino acids. J was trimmed by 4 bases and V by 0 bases; bases with no gene match: 3.

The table lists this clonotype with many counts. The CDR3 loop is CASSQRTGFTDTQYF. The CDR3 coding sequence is TGTGCCAGCTCACAGCGGACAGGGTTCACAGATACGCAGTATTTT. The gene calls are TRBV18 and TRBJ2-3, with 8 positions matching TRBD1. Germline-derived CDR1 and CDR2 are KGHSH and LQKENI. V dropped 4 bases and J dropped 2; count of bases not matched to a gene: 5. The CDR3 sequence is 15 residues long.

This clonotype occurred a few times. The chain uses TRBV14 and TRBJ1-2; D not certain. V was shortened by 0 bases and J by 2 bases, with 7 bases between the two germline ends. CDR1 and CDR2 from the germline V gene are SGHDN and FVKESK. CDR3 size: 14 residues. The CDR3 loop reads CASSQDPRNYGYTF. The CDR3 DNA is TGTGCCAGCAGCCAAGACCCGCGAAACTATGGCTACACCTTC.

The rearrangement uses TRBV5-1 and TRBJ1-1; no clear D. Trimming pared 6 bases from V and 3 bases from J, leaving 9 bases between. CDR3 size: 12 residues. Germline V gene lookup returns CDR1 SGHRS and CDR2 YFSETQ. CDR3 sequence (DNA): TGCGCCAGCAATAGCGACGACACTGAAGCTTTCTTT. Residues: CASNSDDTEAFF.

The chain links TRBV7-6 to TRBJ2-5; 8 bases align to TRBD2. With V trimmed by 5 bases and J by 5 bases, 7 bases remained unmatched. The CDR3 runs 14 residues. From germline, CDR1 is SGHVS and CDR2 FNYEAQ. For the CDR3, the DNA is TGTGCCAGCAGCCTATTTCAGCGGGGGGAGACCCAGTACTTC. Translation: CASSLFQRGETQYF.

This clonotype was observed at least ten times. The chain couples TRBV7-9 to TRBJ2-1, with unresolved D. Germline-derived CDR1 and CDR2 are SEHNR and FQNEAQ (reference sequence). CDR3 length: 13 amino acids. Trimming took off 7 bases at V and 0 bases at J, with 7 bases between the two ends. Written as DNA, the CDR3 is TGTGCCAGCAAGGTTAGCTCCTACAATGAGCAGTTCTTC. This codes for CASKVSSYNEQFF.

The rearrangement links TRBV5-1 to TRBJ2-7; 9 bases are shared with TRBD1. This CDR3 is 13 amino acids long. Germline assignment: CDR1 SGHRS and CDR2 YFSETQ. Unmatched junction bases numbered 9, after V lost 9 bases and J lost 5 bases. The CDR3 DNA is TGCGCCACTAGTACAGGGGGCAGCCACGAGCAGTACTTC. Translation gives CATSTGGSHEQYF. Variable domain in full (rest from reference TRBV5-1 and TRBJ2-7): KAGVTQTPRYLIKTRGQQVTLSCSPISGHRSVSWYQQTPGQGLQFLFEYFSETQRNKGNFPGRFSGRQFSNSRSEMNVSTLELGDSALYLCATSTGGSHEQYFGPGTRLTVT.

In its sample, this clonotype was seen once. Its ends do not fully match the called genes, so a read error is possible. The chain uses TRBV6-5 and TRBJ2-5; no definite D call. Germline V gene sequence: CDR1 MNHEY, CDR2 SVGAGI. This CDR3 region has 15 residues. CDR3 bases: TGTGCCGGCAGTTATAGGGTTGGTGGGCCCCATGAGCAGTACTTC. Protein: CAGSYRVGGPHEQYF.

This clonotype came up a few times. The chain links TRBV7-9 to TRBJ1-5, with 8 nucleotides matching TRBD1. Trimming took 0 bases from V and 2 from J; bases not matched to a gene: 3. CDR1 is SEHNR, CDR2 FQNEAQ, per germline (reference sequence). This CDR3 region has 16 residues. The CDR3 region is CASSLAGQGGNQPQHF. The CDR3 coding sequence is TGTGCCAGCAGCTTAGCCGGACAGGGAGGCAATCAGCCCCAGCATTTT.

In this sample, this clonotype turned up many times. V and J are TRBV6-2 or TRBV6-3 and TRBJ2-1, with D hard to call. Germline values: CDR1 MNHEY, CDR2 SVGEGT. Trimming removed 6 bases from V and 4 bases from J, with 16 bases in between. The CDR3 runs 15 residues. The CDR3 region has the DNA TGTGCCAGCAGGCCCACATTGGGCCCGTACAATGAGCAGTTCTTC. Protein: CASRPTLGPYNEQFF.

V gene TRBV6-1 combines with J gene TRBJ2-1; 7 bases map to TRBD1. Near its end, the DNA agrees better with TRBJ2-7, so the J call may be wrong. In germline, CDR1 is MNHNS, CDR2 SASEGT. CDR3 size: 16 residues. The CDR3 nucleotides are TGTGCCAGCAGTGAATCAACAGGGGCCCCCTACAATGAGCAGTACTTC. Translated, it gives CASSESTGAPYNEQYF.